This is a list of T cell receptor beta chains from one sample in a study of blood T cell repertoires in COVID-19. Produced via immunoSEQ multiplex PCR; TCRdb's table is partial and in-frame only. The table lists fewer than 150,000 clones, about 75% of them singletons. The sample comprised peripheral blood. These receptors were obtained from a man older than 75 with acute or convalescent COVID-19. Both conserved end residues are part of each CDR3. Fields, in order: V gene, clone size, D gene, J gene, CDR3 protein, CDR3 DNA. A D gene is named only where the DNA matches it firmly. A row's size may be missing; if present it is once, few, many or a size class.

V: TRBV5-4
size: NA
D: NA
J: TRBJ1-2
CDR3: CASSFQGGINYGYTF
DNA: TGTGCCAGCAGCTTCCAGGGCGGGATAAACTATGGCTACACCTTC

V: TRBV7-2
size: NA
D: NA
J: TRBJ2-3
CDR3: CASSPTGILTDTQYF
DNA: TGTGCCAGCAGTCCAACAGGGATCCTGACAGATACGCAGTATTTT

V: TRBV11-2
size: NA
D: TRBD2
J: TRBJ2-3
CDR3: CASSLYSGGFVDTQYF
DNA: TGTGCCAGCAGCTTATATAGCGGGGGGTTCGTAGATACGCAGTATTTT

V: TRBV5-6
size: NA
D: TRBD1
J: TRBJ2-7
CDR3: CASSSRDRRLLSSYEQYF
DNA: TGTGCCAGCAGCTCTCGGGACAGGCGCCTTCTGAGCTCCTACGAGCAGTACTTC

V: TRBV11-3
size: once
D: TRBD1
J: TRBJ2-3
CDR3: CASSQRGTGGRGTDTQYF
DNA: TGTGCCAGCAGCCAAAGAGGGACAGGGGGTCGCGGCACAGATACGCAGTATTTT

V: TRBV19
size: NA
D: NA
J: TRBJ2-1
CDR3: CASSIGREGGSPIYEQFF
DNA: TGTGCCAGTAGTATAGGAAGGGAGGGGGGCAGTCCAATCTATGAGCAGTTCTTC

V: TRBV11-2
size: NA
D: NA
J: TRBJ2-7
CDR3: CATLAGNSYEQYF
DNA: TGTGCCACTCTGGCGGGGAACTCCTACGAGCAGTACTTC

V: TRBV4-1
size: few
D: NA
J: TRBJ1-6
CDR3: CASSQVRTDSPLHF
DNA: TGCGCCAGCAGCCAAGTACGGACTGATTCACCCCTCCACTTT

V: TRBV6-5
size: NA
D: TRBD1
J: TRBJ2-7
CDR3: CASKRTGRYEQYF
DNA: TGTGCCAGCAAACGGACAGGCCGGTACGAGCAGTACTTC

V: TRBV5-5
size: many
D: TRBD2
J: TRBJ2-4
CDR3: CASSRTPTSGGDF
DNA: TGTGCCAGCAGCCGCACACCAACTAGCGGGGGAGACTTC

V: TRBV19
size: once
D: NA
J: TRBJ1-5
CDR3: CASSILPTGGNQPQHF
DNA: TGTGCCAGTAGTATTCTACCTACGGGGGGCAATCAGCCCCAGCATTTT

V: TRBV11-1
size: NA
D: TRBD2
J: TRBJ2-1
CDR3: CASSRTSGTREQFF
DNA: TGTGCCAGCAGCCGGACTAGCGGGACTCGTGAGCAGTTCTTC

V: TRBV5-1
size: NA
D: TRBD2
J: TRBJ2-3
CDR3: CASRAGLAATDTQYF
DNA: TGCGCCAGCAGGGCGGGACTAGCGGCGACAGATACGCAGTATTTT

V: TRBV19
size: once
D: NA
J: TRBJ2-3
CDR3: CASSMGGTRTDTQYF
DNA: TGTGCCAGTAGTATGGGCGGGACCCGCACAGATACGCAGTATTTT

V: TRBV29-1
size: once
D: NA
J: TRBJ1-1
CDR3: CSVDFGGNTEAFF
DNA: TGCAGCGTTGACTTTGGCGGGAACACTGAAGCTTTCTTT

V: TRBV10-3
size: NA
D: TRBD1
J: TRBJ1-5
CDR3: CAISDRVGQPQHF
DNA: TGCGCCATCAGTGACAGGGTGGGCCAGCCCCAGCATTTT

V: TRBV25-1
size: NA
D: NA
J: TRBJ1-2
CDR3: CASSEAGYGYTF
DNA: TGTGCCAGCAGTGAAGCAGGGTATGGCTACACCTTC

V: TRBV19
size: few
D: NA
J: TRBJ1-2
CDR3: CASRLNGYTF
DNA: TGTGCCAGTAGACTCAATGGCTACACCTTC

V: TRBV7-9
size: NA
D: TRBD2
J: TRBJ2-1
CDR3: CASRSGTSGGAYNEQFF
DNA: TGTGCCAGCAGGTCCGGGACTAGCGGGGGGGCGTACAATGAGCAGTTCTTC

V: TRBV18
size: NA
D: TRBD1
J: TRBJ1-4
CDR3: CASSPQQGANEKLFF
DNA: TGTGCCAGCTCACCGCAACAGGGGGCTAATGAAAAACTGTTTTTT

V: TRBV10-3
size: NA
D: TRBD1
J: TRBJ2-4
CDR3: CAISDRLTGGGGKNIQYF
DNA: TGTGCCATCAGTGATAGGCTTACAGGGGGTGGAGGCAAAAACATTCAGTACTTC

V: TRBV6-5
size: NA
D: TRBD2
J: TRBJ2-3
CDR3: CASRMGGSTDTQYF
DNA: TGTGCCAGCAGAATGGGGGGGTCGACAGATACGCAGTATTTT

V: TRBV3-1/TRBV3-2
size: NA
D: NA
J: TRBJ1-1
CDR3: CASSQQDRNTEAFF
DNA: TGTGCCAGCAGCCAACAAGACAGGAACACTGAAGCTTTCTTT

V: TRBV6-5
size: NA
D: TRBD1
J: TRBJ1-6
CDR3: CASSYGTGDSPLHF
DNA: TGTGCCAGCAGTTACGGGACAGGGGATTCACCCCTCCACTTT

V: TRBV14
size: NA
D: TRBD1
J: TRBJ1-4
CDR3: CASSQDQTGGEQLFF
DNA: TGTGCCAGCAGCCAAGATCAAACAGGGGGCGAGCAACTGTTTTTT

V: TRBV2
size: NA
D: TRBD1
J: TRBJ2-5
CDR3: CASSAQTGGWETQYF
DNA: TGTGCCAGCAGTGCCCAGACAGGGGGCTGGGAGACCCAGTACTTC

V: TRBV11-3
size: once
D: TRBD2
J: TRBJ2-5
CDR3: CASSRSGGALETQYF
DNA: TGTGCCAGCAGCCGGAGCGGGGGGGCGTTGGAGACCCAGTACTTC

V: TRBV6-6
size: NA
D: TRBD1
J: TRBJ2-7
CDR3: CASRSSPGQGANEQYF
DNA: TGTGCCAGCAGGTCGTCTCCGGGACAGGGGGCTAACGAGCAGTACTTC

V: TRBV10-3
size: NA
D: TRBD1
J: TRBJ2-1
CDR3: CAISESGGQAAVNEQFF
DNA: TGTGCCATCAGTGAGTCGGGTGGACAGGCCGCCGTCAATGAGCAGTTCTTC

V: TRBV2
size: NA
D: TRBD1
J: TRBJ1-6
CDR3: CASSVPGQVGSPLHF
DNA: TGTGCCAGCAGTGTACCGGGACAGGTTGGTTCACCCCTCCACTTT

V: TRBV7-2
size: medium-sized
D: TRBD1
J: TRBJ1-5
CDR3: CASSSDRTSNQPQHF
DNA: TGTGCCAGCAGTTCGGACAGGACTAGCAATCAGCCCCAGCATTTT

V: TRBV11-2
size: NA
D: NA
J: TRBJ2-2
CDR3: CASSLTGNTGELFF
DNA: TGTGCCAGCAGCTTAACGGGGAACACCGGGGAGCTGTTTTTT

V: TRBV28
size: few
D: TRBD2
J: TRBJ2-3
CDR3: CASSPLLAGGPAQYF
DNA: TGTGCCAGCAGTCCGCTACTAGCGGGGGGGCCGGCGCAGTATTTT

V: TRBV12-3/TRBV12-4
size: once
D: TRBD1
J: TRBJ1-1
CDR3: CASRQGANTEAFF
DNA: TGTGCCAGCAGACAGGGGGCGAACACTGAAGCTTTCTTT

V: TRBV5-1
size: NA
D: TRBD2
J: TRBJ2-5
CDR3: CASSLGLAGETQYF
DNA: TGCGCCAGCAGCTTAGGACTAGCGGGGGAGACCCAGTACTTC

V: TRBV7-6
size: NA
D: NA
J: TRBJ2-1
CDR3: CASSPRSLGEQFF
DNA: TGTGCCAGCAGTCCCAGGTCCCTCGGTGAGCAGTTCTTC

V: TRBV19
size: few
D: NA
J: TRBJ1-1
CDR3: CASSSQGGTEAFF
DNA: TGTGCCAGTAGTAGCCAGGGCGGCACTGAAGCTTTCTTT

V: TRBV19
size: NA
D: TRBD1
J: TRBJ2-2
CDR3: CASRNSGQGNTGELFF
DNA: TGTGCCAGTAGGAATTCGGGACAGGGGAACACCGGGGAGCTGTTTTTT

V: TRBV2
size: NA
D: TRBD1
J: TRBJ2-2
CDR3: CASSDGTGSTGELFF
DNA: TGTGCCAGCAGTGATGGGACAGGTAGTACCGGGGAGCTGTTTTTT

V: TRBV7-2
size: NA
D: NA
J: TRBJ1-1
CDR3: CASSLMGGSTEAFF
DNA: TGTGCCAGCAGCTTAATGGGGGGGAGCACTGAAGCTTTCTTT

V: TRBV18
size: NA
D: NA
J: TRBJ1-1
CDR3: CASSRTGLTEAFF
DNA: TGTGCCAGCTCACGAACAGGGCTCACTGAAGCTTTCTTT

V: TRBV27
size: NA
D: NA
J: TRBJ1-4
CDR3: CASSLWGPLPSEKLFF
DNA: TGTGCCAGCAGTTTATGGGGGCCGCTACCCTCTGAAAAACTGTTTTTT

V: TRBV9
size: NA
D: NA
J: TRBJ2-1
CDR3: CASSAQGFDEQFF
DNA: TGTGCCAGCAGCGCCCAGGGTTTCGATGAGCAGTTCTTC

V: TRBV6-5
size: NA
D: NA
J: TRBJ2-1
CDR3: CASTSRGEQFF
DNA: TGTGCCTCCACAAGCCGCGGCGAGCAGTTCTTC

V: TRBV4-1
size: few
D: TRBD2
J: TRBJ2-5
CDR3: CASSQDRAGGHQETQYF
DNA: TGCGCCAGCAGCCAAGATCGGGCGGGGGGTCACCAAGAGACCCAGTACTTC

V: TRBV19
size: NA
D: TRBD2
J: TRBJ2-7
CDR3: CASSITSGATYEQYF
DNA: TGTGCCAGTAGTATAACTAGCGGGGCCACCTACGAGCAGTACTTC

V: TRBV18
size: NA
D: NA
J: TRBJ1-1
CDR3: CASASSTAGGTEAFF
DNA: TGTGCCAGCGCCTCCTCAACAGCCGGTGGCACTGAAGCTTTCTTT

V: TRBV19
size: NA
D: NA
J: TRBJ2-7
CDR3: CASSISMRASSYEQYF
DNA: TGTGCCAGTAGTATCTCGATGCGGGCTAGCTCCTACGAGCAGTACTTC

V: TRBV7-9
size: NA
D: TRBD1
J: TRBJ2-2
CDR3: CASSRDRGPTGELFF
DNA: TGTGCCAGCAGCCGCGACAGGGGGCCCACCGGGGAGCTGTTTTTT

V: TRBV20-1
size: few
D: NA
J: TRBJ1-2
CDR3: CSASGGPGYGYTF
DNA: TGCAGTGCTAGTGGGGGCCCAGGCTATGGCTACACCTTC

V: TRBV5-1
size: NA
D: TRBD2
J: TRBJ2-2
CDR3: CASSLGGGASGELFF
DNA: TGCGCCAGCAGCTTAGGCGGGGGGGCGTCCGGGGAGCTGTTTTTT

V: TRBV6-6
size: NA
D: NA
J: TRBJ1-5
CDR3: CASSNTRGGESQPQHF
DNA: TGTGCCAGCAGCAATACCCGAGGGGGGGAGAGTCAGCCCCAGCATTTT

V: TRBV10-3
size: NA
D: TRBD1
J: TRBJ1-2
CDR3: CAISESPGGNYGYTF
DNA: TGTGCCATCAGTGAGTCCCCAGGGGGTAACTATGGCTACACCTTC